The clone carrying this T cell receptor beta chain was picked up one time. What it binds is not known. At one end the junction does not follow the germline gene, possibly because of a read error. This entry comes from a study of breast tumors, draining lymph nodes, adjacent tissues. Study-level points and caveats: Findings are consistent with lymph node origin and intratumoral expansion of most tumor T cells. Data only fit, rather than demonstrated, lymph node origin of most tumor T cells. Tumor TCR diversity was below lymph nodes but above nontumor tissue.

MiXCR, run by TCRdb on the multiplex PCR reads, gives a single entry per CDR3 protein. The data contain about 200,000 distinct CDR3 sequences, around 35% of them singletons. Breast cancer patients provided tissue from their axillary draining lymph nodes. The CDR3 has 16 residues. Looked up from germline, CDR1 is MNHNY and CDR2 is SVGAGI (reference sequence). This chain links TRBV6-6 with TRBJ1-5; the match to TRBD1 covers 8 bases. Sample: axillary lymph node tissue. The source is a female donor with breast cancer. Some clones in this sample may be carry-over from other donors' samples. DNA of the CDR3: TGTACCAGCAGTTTTTCGGGGGGCAGGGGGCAGCAGCCCCAGCATTTT. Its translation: CTSSFSGGRGQQPQHF.